A selection of T cell receptor beta chains follows, all from one sample in a study of CD8 T cells in ankylosing spondylitis. TCRdb re-called the 5' RACE reads with MiXCR, one entry per CDR3 protein. The table shows a few hundred thousand distinct CDR3 sequences, with about a sixth occurring only once. Material: blood, either unsorted or a sorted T cell fraction (not recorded which). The receptors shown here come from a male donor with ankylosing spondylitis or in good health (not recorded which). Both conserved end residues are part of each CDR3. The D gene is left open where the match is weak. A clone size is listed for some rows: how often the clone was seen (once, few, many), or a class if it is expanded.

V	J	size	D	CDR3	DNA
TRBV7-2	TRBJ2-1	-	TRBD2	CASSPWGLAGGVEQFF	TGTGCCAGCAGCCCCTGGGGACTAGCGGGAGGAGTTGAGCAGTTCTTC
TRBV12-3/TRBV12-4	TRBJ1-5	few	-	CASSPGTYYQPQHF	TGTGCCAGCAGTCCCGGGACCTATTATCAGCCCCAGCATTTT
TRBV6-2/TRBV6-3	TRBJ2-7	many	-	CASSPLGGEQYF	TGTGCCAGCAGCCCCCTCGGGGGAGAGCAGTACTTC
TRBV20-1	TRBJ1-5	many	-	CSADEGLINQPQHF	TGCAGTGCTGATGAGGGACTGATCAATCAGCCCCAGCATTTT
TRBV9	TRBJ1-3	-	TRBD1	CASSPDRGNTIYF	TGTGCCAGCAGCCCGGACAGGGGAAACACCATATATTTT
TRBV6-1	TRBJ2-3	few	-	CASSEARGSTDTQYF	TGTGCCAGCAGTGAAGCGCGGGGCAGCACAGATACGCAGTATTTT
TRBV5-1	TRBJ2-1	few	-	CASSFSDHYEQFF	TGCGCCAGCAGCTTTTCGGACCACTATGAGCAGTTCTTC
TRBV7-6	TRBJ2-1	many	TRBD2	CASSSAGGSYNEQFF	TGTGCCAGCAGCTCTGCGGGGGGCAGCTACAATGAGCAGTTCTTC
TRBV4-3	TRBJ2-7	many	-	CASSQDRGGYEQYF	TGCGCCAGCAGCCAAGATAGGGGGGGCTACGAGCAGTACTTC
TRBV6-2/TRBV6-3	TRBJ2-1	few	TRBD2	CASLQGILAGDNEQFF	TGTGCCAGCCTCCAGGGCATACTAGCGGGGGACAATGAGCAGTTCTTC
TRBV27	TRBJ2-3	few	TRBD2	CASSQPGLGVTDTQYF	TGTGCCAGCAGTCAACCGGGACTAGGGGTCACAGATACGCAGTATTTT
TRBV20-1	TRBJ2-4	-	TRBD2	CSVAGVTKNIQYF	TGCAGTGTTGCGGGAGTTACCAAAAACATTCAGTACTTC
TRBV29-1	TRBJ2-7	-	TRBD1	CSVEDQLGQGGTYEQYF	TGCAGCGTTGAAGATCAATTAGGACAGGGGGGAACCTACGAGCAGTACTTC
TRBV5-1	TRBJ2-7	-	TRBD2	CASSLGLAVPPYEQYF	TGCGCCAGCAGCTTGGGGCTAGCGGTGCCTCCCTACGAGCAGTACTTC
TRBV15	TRBJ2-5	-	TRBD1	CATSPPVWDREETQYF	TGTGCCACCAGCCCTCCGGTATGGGACAGGGAAGAGACCCAGTACTTC
TRBV19	TRBJ2-1	few	TRBD2	CASSMEWAGGYNEQFF	TGTGCCAGTAGTATGGAGTGGGCGGGAGGGTACAATGAGCAGTTCTTC
TRBV12-3/TRBV12-4	TRBJ2-7	-	-	CASSPGLGEQYF	TGTGCCAGCAGCCCAGGACTGGGCGAGCAGTACTTC
TRBV9	TRBJ2-1	few	-	CASSVALEGGDNEQFF	TGTGCCAGCAGCGTAGCGTTAGAGGGCGGGGACAATGAGCAGTTCTTC
TRBV6-5	TRBJ2-7	many	TRBD2	CASSYSTSGRYEQYF	TGTGCCAGCAGTTACTCGACTAGCGGGAGGTACGAGCAGTACTTC
TRBV29-1	TRBJ2-3	-	-	CSVEEGLVLTTDTQYF	TGCAGCGTTGAAGAGGGACTCGTATTAACGACAGATACGCAGTATTTT
TRBV4-1	TRBJ2-2	few	-	CASRQTSGERTGELFF	TGCGCCAGCAGGCAGACCTCAGGGGAAAGAACCGGGGAGCTGTTTTTT
TRBV29-1	TRBJ2-1	-	-	CSVTVMRDNEQFF	TGCAGCGTTACAGTGATGCGGGACAATGAGCAGTTCTTC
TRBV29-1	TRBJ2-7	-	-	CSVDAGVDEQYF	TGCAGCGTTGATGCCGGGGTCGACGAGCAGTACTTC
TRBV5-1	TRBJ1-2	few	-	CASSLYLGEINYGYTF	TGCGCCAGCAGCTTGTATCTCGGCGAGATTAACTATGGCTACACCTTC
TRBV4-3	TRBJ1-1	many	-	CASSQDYGNTEAFF	TGCGCCAGCAGCCAAGATTACGGAAACACTGAAGCTTTCTTT
TRBV12-3/TRBV12-4	TRBJ2-7	-	-	CASSPPGVHEQYF	TGTGCCAGCAGTCCGCCGGGAGTACACGAGCAGTACTTC
TRBV27	TRBJ2-7	-	-	CASTNDKNSYEQYF	TGTGCCAGCACCAACGACAAGAACTCCTACGAGCAGTACTTC
TRBV5-6	TRBJ2-1	-	TRBD2	CASSLLAEAYNEQFF	TGTGCCAGCAGCTTGCTAGCGGAAGCCTACAATGAGCAGTTCTTC
TRBV29-1	TRBJ2-5	few	-	CSVEPRTEETQYF	TGCAGCGTTGAACCCCGGACGGAAGAGACCCAGTACTTC
TRBV21-1	TRBJ1-5	-	-	CASSMYRGRQPQHF	TGTGCCAGCAGCATGTACAGGGGGCGTCAGCCCCAGCATTTT
TRBV15	TRBJ1-5	-	TRBD1	CATSAETGHSNQPQHF	TGTGCCACCAGCGCCGAGACAGGGCATAGCAATCAGCCCCAGCATTTT